This is a list of T cell receptor beta chains from one sample in a study of regulatory and conventional T cells in RAG deficiency. Profiled with immunoSEQ multiplex PCR; TCRdb holds only in-frame clones, not every one. The sample has over 8,500 clones, 80% to 90% seen once. These records were also assigned to another study, of regulatory T cells.

Material: Tregs sorted from blood. These receptors were collected from a human donor in good health. CDR3s leave out the opening cysteine and the closing phenylalanine or tryptophan. A D gene is named only where the DNA matches it firmly.

TRBJ2-7	TRBD1	TRBV2	ASNWGSGQGNYEQY
TRBJ1-4	.	TRBV7-9	ASSLGPTGLNEKLF
TRBJ2-3	TRBD1	TRBV19	ASTGTGVSTDTQY
TRBJ2-3	.	TRBV29-1	SVAMAADTQY
TRBJ2-1	TRBD1	TRBV18	ASSPRVGTGFWNEQF
TRBJ2-7	.	TRBV11-3	ASSRRVPYEQY
TRBJ2-6	.	TRBV5-1	ASTMDPGANVLT
TRBJ2-3	.	TRBV5-4	ASRQDSTDTQY
TRBJ1-2	TRBD1	TRBV5-6	ASSPRDRPNYGYT
TRBJ2-7	TRBD1	TRBV10-3	AISGEGGWYEQY
TRBJ2-1	TRBD2	TRBV19	ASSITGLAGGVYGYNEQF
TRBJ2-1	TRBD2	TRBV19	ASSRTSGEQF
TRBJ1-1	.	TRBV19	ASSSGRGWTEAF
TRBJ2-6	.	TRBV11-2	ASSLHGSLSGANVLT
TRBJ1-4	.	TRBV9	ASSKRGTPEGKLF
TRBJ2-6	.	TRBV28	ASSAPILTQSRANVLT
TRBJ1-1	.	TRBV20-1	SASRDTEAF
TRBJ2-1	.	TRBV29-1	SVVLAGEQF
TRBJ2-5	.	TRBV11-3	ASSLVWDTEQETQY
TRBJ1-1	TRBD1	TRBV6-5	ASSLQGRNTEAF
TRBJ1-1	.	TRBV28	ASSLRHGAAEAF
TRBJ1-3	.	TRBV7-9	ASSLDGQLGNTIY
TRBJ2-3	.	TRBV30	ASGSGTQY